One and the same sample provided the 15 T cell receptor beta chains below, sequenced in a study of blood T cell repertoires in COVID-19. Method: immunoSEQ multiplex PCR; TCRdb's copy keeps in-frame clones and lacks some. The sample carries under 250,000 clones, 70% to 90% recorded once. The sequencing input was peripheral blood. The receptors here all came from a man between 18 and 29 years old with active or convalescent COVID-19.

This sequence joins TRBV12-3 or TRBV12-4 and TRBJ1-6; no firm D call. The CDR3 runs 13 residues. The V and J ends lost 5 bases and 9 bases respectively, with 11 bases between them. The CDR3 region is CASSKELGSPLHF. CDR3 DNA sequence: TGTGCCAGCAGTAAGGAGTTGGGTTCACCCCTCCACTTT.

The chain links TRBV7-6 to TRBJ2-2, with TRBD2 as a possible D gene (5 bases). Germline V gene sequence: CDR1 SGHVS, CDR2 FNYEAQ. V was shortened by 1 base and J by 7 bases, with 13 bases between the two germline ends. This CDR3 comprises 15 residues. The CDR3 region has the DNA TGTGCCAGCAGCTTAGGCCACGCGGGTGTCGGGGAGCTGTTTTTT. Translation gives CASSLGHAGVGELFF.

The chain joins TRBV9 to TRBJ1-4; TRBD1 agrees at 11 bases. This CDR3 is 15 amino acids long. J gave up 7 bases and V 0 bases, and 2 bases lay outside the gene matches. CDR1 is SGDLS, CDR2 YYNGEE, per germline. This CDR3 reads CASSVGGTGGEKLFF. DNA for the CDR3: TGTGCCAGCAGCGTAGGCGGGACAGGGGGTGAAAAACTGTTTTTT.

This chain links TRBV5-1 with TRBJ2-7; 9 positions agree with TRBD2. V shed 0 bases and J 2 bases; nucleotides not matched to a gene: 3. The germline CDR1 and CDR2 sequences are SGHRS and YFSETQ. CDR3 size: 15 residues. CDR3 in DNA: TGCGCCAGCAGCTTGGAGGGCGGGAGGGCCTACGAGCAGTACTTC. This gives the protein CASSLEGGRAYEQYF.

The chain uses TRBV24-1 and TRBJ1-2, with D unclear. Germline V CDR1 and CDR2: KGHDR, SFDVKD. With 3 bases removed from V and 8 bases from J, the gap between germline ends came to 12 bases. The CDR3 extends over 13 amino acids. As DNA, the CDR3 is TGTGCCACCAGTGATGGGCGAGGGTGGGGCTACACCTTC. This translates into CATSDGRGWGYTF.

V gene TRBV11-2 combines with J gene TRBJ2-5; D is unclear. V lost 3 bases and J 9 bases, leaving 11 bases between the germline ends. The CDR3 has 12 amino acids. Germline-derived CDR1 and CDR2 are SGHAT and FQNNGV. The CDR3 spells CASSLAAGSQYF. The CDR3, as DNA: TGTGCCAGCAGCTTGGCGGCTGGGTCCCAGTACTTC.

The V and J genes are TRBV24-1 and TRBJ1-5; TRBD1 matches 7 bases. The CDR3 sequence is 15 residues long. From germline, CDR1 is KGHDR and CDR2 SFDVKD. J lost 3 bases, V lost 4 bases, and 5 bases had no gene match. The CDR3 reads CATSDGGTVNQPQHF. The CDR3, as DNA: TGTGCCACCAGTGACGGAGGGACAGTCAATCAGCCCCAGCATTTT.

The rearrangement links TRBV5-1 to TRBJ2-7, with D perhaps TRBD1 (5 bases). The CDR3 has 15 amino acids. The V and J ends lost 1 base and 1 base respectively, with 12 bases between them. Germline-derived CDR1 and CDR2 are SGHRS and YFSETQ. DNA for the CDR3: TGCGCCAGCAGCTTGAATTGGGGCGGATCCTACGAGCAGTACTTC. It translates to CASSLNWGGSYEQYF.

The chain combines TRBV11-2 with TRBJ2-7, with D perhaps matching TRBD1 (6 bases). This CDR3 region has 15 residues. The germline gives CDR1 SGHAT, CDR2 FQNNGV. V was pared by 0 bases and J by 3 bases, with 12 bases between. CDR3 sequence (DNA): TGTGCCAGCAGCTTAGACGGAGGACAGTTCTACGAGCAGTACTTC. Translated: CASSLDGGQFYEQYF.

The chain uses TRBV10-3 and TRBJ2-2; D perhaps matches TRBD2 (6 bases). Germline V gene sequence: CDR1 ENHRY, CDR2 SYGVKD. The CDR3 spans 15 residues. V lost 0 bases and J lost 1, with 6 bases in between. The DNA of the CDR3 is TGTGCCATCAGTGAGTCTAGCGGGAACACCGGGGAGCTGTTTTTT. Protein product: CAISESSGNTGELFF.

The gene calls are TRBV6-2 or TRBV6-3 and TRBJ1-5; TRBD1 matches at 11 bases. The germline CDR1 and CDR2 sequences are MNHEY and SVGEGT. CDR3 size: 15 residues. The junction had 0 bases not matched to a gene; V was cut back by 0 bases and J by 5 bases. CDR3 DNA sequence: TGTGCCAGCAGTTACTCGGACAGGGGGCATCAGCCCCAGCATTTT. This sequence encodes CASSYSDRGHQPQHF.

V is TRBV5-6 and J is TRBJ2-3; 10 nucleotides align to TRBD2. Germline CDR1 and CDR2: SGHDT and YYEEEE. This CDR3 is 18 amino acids long. The J segment lost 6 bases and the V segment lost 0 bases, leaving 13 bases of the junction unmatched. The CDR3 spells CASSLADAAGGRTDTQYF. Written as DNA, the CDR3 is TGTGCCAGCAGCTTGGCCGACGCAGCGGGGGGGCGAACCGATACGCAGTATTTT.

The chain recombines TRBV7-2 with TRBJ1-6, with TRBD1 as a possible D gene (5 bases). Germline V gene data show CDR1 as SGHTA and CDR2 as FQGNSA. V was shortened by 1 base and J by 8 bases, with 9 bases between the two germline ends. The CDR3 has 14 residues. The CDR3 region is CASSLETGDSPLHF. In DNA form, the CDR3 reads TGTGCCAGCAGCTTAGAAACAGGAGATTCACCCCTCCACTTT.

This clone showed up just once. This sequence joins TRBV28 and TRBJ2-4, with D perhaps matching TRBD1 (5 bases). The CDR3 consists of 14 residues. Trimming removed 6 bases at V and 2 bases at J, with 11 bases between. Germline CDR1 is MDHEN and CDR2 is SYDVKM. DNA of the CDR3: TGTGCCAGCAGAAAGGCAGGGCCCAAAAACATTCAGTACTTC. It translates to CASRKAGPKNIQYF. Variable domain in full (rest from reference TRBV28 and TRBJ2-4): DVKVTQSSRYLVKRTGEKVFLECVQDMDHENMFWYRQDPGLGLRLIYFSYDVKMKEKGDIPEGYSVSREKKERFSLILESASTNQTSMYLCASRKAGPKNIQYFGAGTRLSVL.

This clone has a single count. Here the CDR3 DNA reads TGCAGTGCTAGTACAGGGGTAGGACCCCTCCACTTT. Translating it yields CSASTGVGPLHF. V is TRBV20-1 and J is TRBJ1-6, with 7 positions matching TRBD1. Germline CDR1 reads DFQATT; CDR2 reads SNEGSKA (reference sequence). V lost 3 bases to trimming and J lost 12 bases; unmatched junction nucleotides: 5. This CDR3 comprises 12 residues.